This T cell receptor (beta chain) derives from a study of blood T cell repertoires in COVID-19. Background on the study: Researchers got acute and convalescent COVID-19 samples from the United States, Italy and Spain. From T cells, B-cell-depleted T cells, or PBMCs came the material, which was cDNA or gDNA.

Methods used by the authors: Nucleated cell number was recorded as an estimate derived from reference gene primer amplification. Using immunoSEQ multiplex PCR, the repertoire was profiled, and TCRdb retains in-frame clones only, with some absent. V and J calls and clone size come straight from that table; D and trimming were deduced from the DNA. The sample lists roughly 160,000 clones; roughly 90% were seen once. The CDR3 is made up of 15 amino acids. CDR1 is KGHSH and CDR2 is LQKENI in the germline V gene. V lost 3 bases and J 7 bases, leaving 13 bases between the germline ends. The receptor was derived from a man aged 45-60 years with acute or convalescent COVID-19. The material sequenced was peripheral blood. This rearrangement joins TRBV18 to TRBJ1-6, with D perhaps matching TRBD1 (6 bases). The CDR3 sequence is CASSPVDSGNSPLHF. The CDR3 nucleotides are TGTGCCAGCTCACCGGTGGACAGTGGAAATTCACCCCTCCACTTT.